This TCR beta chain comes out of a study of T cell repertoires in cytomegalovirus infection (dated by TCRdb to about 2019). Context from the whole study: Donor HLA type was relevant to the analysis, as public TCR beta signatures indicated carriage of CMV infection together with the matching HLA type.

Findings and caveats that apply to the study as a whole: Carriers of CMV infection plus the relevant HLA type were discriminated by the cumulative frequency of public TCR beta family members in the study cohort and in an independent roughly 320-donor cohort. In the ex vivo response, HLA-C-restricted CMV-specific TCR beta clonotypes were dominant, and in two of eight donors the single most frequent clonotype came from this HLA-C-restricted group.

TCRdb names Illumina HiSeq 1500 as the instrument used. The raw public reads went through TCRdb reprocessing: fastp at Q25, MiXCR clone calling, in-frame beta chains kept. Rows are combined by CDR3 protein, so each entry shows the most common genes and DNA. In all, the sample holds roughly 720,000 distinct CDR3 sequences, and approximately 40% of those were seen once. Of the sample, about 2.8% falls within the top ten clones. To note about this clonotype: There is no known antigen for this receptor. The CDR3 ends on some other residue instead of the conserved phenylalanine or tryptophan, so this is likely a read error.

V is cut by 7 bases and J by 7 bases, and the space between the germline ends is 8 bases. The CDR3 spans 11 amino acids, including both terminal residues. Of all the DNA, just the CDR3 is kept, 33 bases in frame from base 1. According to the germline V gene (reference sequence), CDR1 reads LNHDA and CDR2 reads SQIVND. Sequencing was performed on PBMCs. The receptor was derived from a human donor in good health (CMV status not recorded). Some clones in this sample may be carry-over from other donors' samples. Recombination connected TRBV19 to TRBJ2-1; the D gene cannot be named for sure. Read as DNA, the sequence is TGTGCCAGTAAGTTTGTGAATGAGCAGTTCTTA. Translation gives CASKFVNEQFL.